A single sample gave rise to the 29 T cell receptor beta chains below, sequenced in a study of cytomegalovirus exposure and HLA in healthy donors. The PCR contained 60 Vbeta and 13 Jbeta primers. Sequenced by immunoSEQ multiplex PCR; TCRdb stores in-frame clones only, minus some. The table lists 15,000 to 20,000 clones, approximately 70% of them singletons. Sequencing was carried out using PBMCs. The origin of the receptors is a young man in good health and CMV-seronegative.

The J gene is TRBJ1-1, the V gene TRBV7-2; D is uncertain. Germline-derived CDR1 and CDR2 are SGHTA and FQGNSA. The ends were cut back, 3 bases at V and 9 bases at J, with 11 bases in the middle. There are 12 residues in the CDR3. This CDR3 reads CASSFRSAQAFF. DNA of the CDR3: TGTGCCAGCAGCTTTCGGTCCGCTCAAGCTTTCTTT.

The table lists this clone with a few counts. V and J are TRBV5-6 and TRBJ1-2, with 7 bases matching TRBD1. V dropped 1 base and J dropped 4; count of bases not matched to a gene: 10. Germline CDR1 reads SGHDT; CDR2 reads YYEEEE. The CDR3 is 16 amino acids. The CDR3 is CASSLPGGFLTYGYTF. CDR3 coding DNA: TGTGCCAGCAGCTTGCCAGGGGGGTTTCTGACCTATGGCTACACCTTC. Filled out from reference TRBV5-6 and TRBJ1-2, the complete variable domain reads DAGVTQSPTHLIKTRGQQVTLRCSPKSGHDTVSWYQQALGQGPQFIFQYYEEEERQRGNFPDRFSGHQFPNYSSELNVNALLLGDSALYLCASSLPGGFLTYGYTFGSGTRLTVV.

The rearrangement uses TRBV5-6 and TRBJ1-2, with a tentative D call TRBD1 (5 bases). V was clipped by 5 bases and J by 3 bases, with 14 bases between them. The CDR3 consists of 14 residues. Germline V gene sequence: CDR1 SGHDT, CDR2 YYEEEE. The CDR3 is CASRDKGSHYGYTF. CDR3 nucleotide sequence: TGTGCCAGCAGGGACAAGGGCAGTCACTATGGCTACACCTTC.

The count of this clone is one. This chain links TRBV30 with TRBJ2-1, with D maybe TRBD1 (5 bases). Trimming left V 8 bases short and J 1 base short, with 15 bases between. The CDR3 is 14 residues long. Germline CDR1 reads GTSNPN; CDR2 reads SVGIG (reference sequence). The CDR3 nucleotides read TGTGCCAGCCAGGGCGACGGTTCCTACAATGAGCAGTTCTTC. It specifies CASQGDGSYNEQFF.

J is TRBJ1-1 and V is TRBV30; 9 bases map to TRBD1. The CDR3 loop spans 13 amino acids. The germline V gene has CDR1 GTSNPN and CDR2 SVGIG (reference sequence). The V gene end was trimmed by 5 bases and the J gene end by 3 bases; junction bases not matched to a gene: 4. The CDR3 spells CAWDRDRDTEAFF. CDR3 nucleotide sequence: TGTGCCTGGGACCGGGACAGGGACACTGAAGCTTTCTTT.

A single count supports this clone. This chain links TRBV30 with TRBJ1-2, with a weak D call TRBD1 (5 bases). CDR1 is GTSNPN, CDR2 SVGIG, per germline (reference sequence). This CDR3 is 15 amino acids long. V was pared by 2 bases and J by 0 bases, with 13 bases between. CDR3 nucleotides: TGTGCCTGGAGTCAGGAGGGGTTAGCTAACTATGGCTACACCTTC. As protein: CAWSQEGLANYGYTF. Full variable domain (missing parts from reference TRBV30 and TRBJ1-2): SQTIHQWPATLVQPVGSPLSLECTVEGTSNPNLYWYRQAAGRGLQLLFYSVGIGQISSEVPQNLSASRPQDRQFILSSKKLLLSDSGFYLCAWSQEGLANYGYTFGSGTRLTVV.

In its sample, this clone was seen a few times. The junction departs from the called germline gene at one end, perhaps through a read error. The rearrangement joins TRBV7-7 to TRBJ1-1; no clear D gene. Germline V gives CDR1 SSHAT, CDR2 FNYEAQ (reference sequence). The CDR3 is 15 residues long. The DNA for the CDR3 is TGTGCTAGCAGCCCATGGAAGGCAGCGGGAACTGAAGCTTTCTTT. This gives the protein CASSPWKAAGTEAFF.

The chain combines TRBV30 with TRBJ1-4, with TRBD1 as a possible D gene (5 bases). The V and J ends lost 8 bases and 4 bases respectively, with 14 bases between them. This CDR3 comprises 13 residues. CDR1 GTSNPN and CDR2 SVGIG come from the germline V gene (reference sequence). CDR3 sequence: CALRQSINEKLFF. The CDR3 bases are TGTGCCCTACGACAGAGCATTAATGAAAAACTGTTTTTT.

This clone rates as medium-sized. V is TRBV5-1 and J is TRBJ2-1; 13 bases are shared with TRBD2. Germline-derived CDR1 and CDR2 are SGHRS and YFSETQ. Trimming cost V 5 bases and J 4 bases; bases outside gene matches: 3. This CDR3 comprises 15 residues. This chain's CDR3 is CASSSGLAGYNEQFF. In DNA, the CDR3 is TGCGCCAGCAGTTCGGGACTAGCGGGGTACAATGAGCAGTTCTTC.

This clone came up a few times. This chain uses TRBV5-3 with TRBJ1-5, with 11 bases matching TRBD1. TRBV5-3 is an open reading frame, and its role is uncertain. After removal of 0 bases from V and 0 bases from J, the junction contained 5 bases not matched to a gene. The CDR3 is made up of 18 amino acids. CDR3 nucleotide sequence: TGTGCCAGAAGCTTGGTCGGACAGGGGGCGGGTAGCAATCAGCCCCAGCATTTT. It codes for CARSLVGQGAGSNQPQHF.

CDR3 bases: TGCGCCAGCAGCCAAGATCGGGGGTTGCAAGAGACCCAGTACTTC. This sequence encodes CASSQDRGLQETQYF. V usage is TRBV4-3 and J usage is TRBJ2-5; D may be TRBD2 (6 bases). Germline CDR1 and CDR2: LGHNA and YSLEER. Between the trimmed V and J ends, which lost 0 bases and 2 bases, there was a span of 10 bases. This CDR3 has 15 residues.

CDR3 amino acids: CASSAEGYGYTF. DNA of the CDR3: TGTGCCAGCAGCGCAGAGGGATATGGCTACACCTTC. The V and J genes are TRBV9 and TRBJ1-2; no reliable D call. CDR1 and CDR2 (germline): SGDLS, YYNGEE. The V end was cut by 3 bases, the J end by 5 bases, with 8 bases between. The CDR3 length is 12 residues.

The chain has TRBV5-6 and TRBJ2-7; D is ambiguous. Germline V gene data show CDR1 as SGHDT and CDR2 as YYEEEE. The CDR3 has 11 residues. The V gene lost 3 bases and the J gene lost 2 bases, with 3 bases spanning the gap. The CDR3 is CASSSAYEQYF. Written as DNA, the CDR3 is TGTGCCAGCAGCTCCGCCTACGAGCAGTACTTC.

This clone was recorded a few times. The CDR3 DNA reads as TGCGCCAGCAGCTTGGGACTAGCGGGAGTTAACGAGCAGTACTTC. It yields the protein CASSLGLAGVNEQYF. The genes are TRBV5-1 and TRBJ2-7, with 12 bases aligning to TRBD2. Trimming at V came to 0 bases and at J to 5 bases, leaving 3 bases not matched to a gene. The CDR3 is made up of 15 amino acids. Germline values: CDR1 SGHRS, CDR2 YFSETQ.

This clone was seen only once. The chain couples TRBV6-5 to TRBJ2-1, with 12 bases that match TRBD2. Germline V gene data show CDR1 as MNHEY and CDR2 as SVGAGI. The V and J ends lost 2 bases and 4 bases, in that order; junction bases with no gene match: 3. The CDR3 sequence is 16 residues long. In DNA, the CDR3 is TGTGCCAGCAGTTACGCGACTAGCGGGGGTTACAATGAGCAGTTCTTC. Translated, it gives CASSYATSGGYNEQFF.

The chain has TRBV18 and TRBJ1-5; TRBD1 might be the D (5 bases). Germline loops: CDR1 KGHSH, CDR2 LQKENI. The CDR3 contains 14 residues. V gave up 2 bases and J gave up 1 base, with 6 bases separating them. The CDR3 spells CASSPGGSNQPQHF. CDR3 nucleotide sequence: TGTGCCAGCTCACCAGGGGGGAGCAATCAGCCCCAGCATTTT.

The chain uses TRBV6-1 and TRBJ1-1; TRBD1 might be the D (6 bases). The length of the CDR3 is 12 residues. From germline, CDR1 is MNHNS and CDR2 SASEGT. Trimming left V 7 bases short and J 5 bases short, with 11 bases between. DNA of the CDR3: TGTGCCAGCACCCAGGGGACGACTGAAGCTTTCTTT. This gives the protein CASTQGTTEAFF.

This clone has a handful of counts. The chain recombines TRBV29-1 with TRBJ2-3, with 9 bases lining up with TRBD2. The CDR3 sequence is 13 residues long. Germline CDR1 and CDR2: SQVTM and ANQGSEA. After removal of 7 bases from V and 4 bases from J, the junction contained 6 bases not matched to a gene. Written as DNA, the CDR3 is TGCAGCGGGAGGACTAGCGCGGCAGATACGCAGTATTTT. Residues: CSGRTSAADTQYF.

The rearrangement joins TRBV6-5 to TRBJ1-2; no clear D. CDR3 length equals 11 residues. Germline lookup yields CDR1 MNHEY and CDR2 SVGAGI. V gave up 6 bases and J gave up 8 bases, with 10 bases separating them. The CDR3 region has the DNA TGTGCCAGCAGGAAGAATGAGGGCTACACCTTC. Amino acids: CASRKNEGYTF.

The chain recombines TRBV6-1 with TRBJ2-7; 11 bases align to TRBD2. This CDR3 region has 15 residues. Trimming cost V 1 base and J 5 bases; bases outside gene matches: 4. From germline, CDR1 is MNHNS and CDR2 SASEGT. In DNA form, the CDR3 reads TGTGCCAGCAGTGAAGAACTAGCGGGAGCTAACGAGCAGTACTTC. Protein: CASSEELAGANEQYF.

The J gene is TRBJ2-7, the V gene TRBV6-4, with 7 bases lining up with TRBD2. The CDR3 consists of 15 residues. Germline-derived CDR1 and CDR2 are MRHNA and SNTAGT. Trimming took 3 bases from V and 2 from J; bases not matched to a gene: 7. The DNA of the CDR3 is TGTGCCAGCAGTGAATTTGGGGACTACGCCTACGAGCAGTACTTC. Encoded protein: CASSEFGDYAYEQYF.

The CDR3 bases are TGCGCCAGCAGCTTCGCTAGCGGGAGCAATGAGCAGTTCTTC. Translation gives CASSFASGSNEQFF. The chain links TRBV5-1 to TRBJ2-1; 10 nucleotides line up with TRBD2. The length of the CDR3 is 14 residues. Germline assignment: CDR1 SGHRS and CDR2 YFSETQ. V was pared by 2 bases and J by 6 bases, with 2 bases of the junction left unmatched. Looking up the rest from reference TRBV5-1 and TRBJ2-1 gives the full variable domain: KAGVTQTPRYLIKTRGQQVTLSCSPISGHRSVSWYQQTPGQGLQFLFEYFSETQRNKGNFPGRFSGRQFSNSRSEMNVSTLELGDSALYLCASSFASGSNEQFFGPGTRLTVL.

This clone came up a few times. The rearrangement joins TRBV29-1 to TRBJ2-5, with unresolved D. Germline CDR1 is SQVTM and CDR2 is ANQGSEA. The CDR3 loop spans 11 amino acids. Trimming stripped 2 bases from V and 5 bases from J, with 6 bases between. Here the CDR3 DNA reads TGCAGCGTTGAACCCGGGGAGACCCAGTACTTC. As protein: CSVEPGETQYF.

This clone came up a few times. The gene calls are TRBV5-1 and TRBJ2-1; a possible D gene is TRBD1 (5 bases). V was pared by 4 bases and J by 0 bases, with 11 bases between. The CDR3 covers 15 residues. CDR1 is SGHRS and CDR2 is YFSETQ in the germline V gene. The CDR3 bases are TGCGCCAGCAGCCAGGGAAGGAGCTCCTACAATGAGCAGTTCTTC. Residues: CASSQGRSSYNEQFF. Complete variable domain (other parts from reference TRBV5-1 and TRBJ2-1): KAGVTQTPRYLIKTRGQQVTLSCSPISGHRSVSWYQQTPGQGLQFLFEYFSETQRNKGNFPGRFSGRQFSNSRSEMNVSTLELGDSALYLCASSQGRSSYNEQFFGPGTRLTVL.

This sequence joins TRBV4-1 and TRBJ2-1; 9 bases agree with TRBD2. The V gene's germline CDR1 is MGHRA and CDR2 YSYEKL. The J segment lost 8 bases and the V segment lost 4 bases, leaving 12 bases of the junction unmatched. CDR3 length: 16 amino acids. The CDR3 is CASSPLMASGKYEQFF. As DNA, the CDR3 is TGCGCCAGCAGCCCTCTCATGGCTAGCGGGAAGTATGAGCAGTTCTTC.

The V gene is TRBV29-1, the J gene TRBJ1-2, with a possible D match to TRBD1 (5 bases). Looked up from germline, CDR1 is SQVTM and CDR2 is ANQGSEA. The CDR3 is made up of 12 amino acids. Between the trimmed V and J ends, which lost 1 base and 9 bases, there was a span of 12 bases. The CDR3 DNA is TGCAGCGTTGAAGCGGGGGACTTCAGCTACACCTTC. Protein: CSVEAGDFSYTF.

This clone has only a few counts. This specimen includes other DNA sequences encoding the same CDR3. This rearrangement joins TRBV30 to TRBJ1-1; TRBD1 aligns across 7 bases. The V and J ends lost 7 bases and 3 bases, in that order; junction bases with no gene match: 5. Germline-derived CDR1 and CDR2 are GTSNPN and SVGIG (reference sequence). The CDR3 length is 12 residues. CDR3 region: CASATGYTEAFF. The CDR3 nucleotides are TGTGCCTCCGCGACAGGGTACACTGAAGCTTTCTTT.

This sequence joins TRBV5-1 and TRBJ1-1, with 8 bases matching TRBD1. The CDR3 totals 15 residues. Germline-derived CDR1 and CDR2 are SGHRS and YFSETQ. V was clipped by 4 bases and J by 5 bases; unmatched bases: 10. The CDR3 region is CASSGQTGVRTEAFF. The CDR3 nucleotides are TGCGCCAGCAGCGGACAGACAGGGGTGAGGACTGAAGCTTTCTTT.

The chain joins TRBV29-1 to TRBJ2-2; D is uncertain. Germline CDR1 and CDR2: SQVTM and ANQGSEA. The CDR3 runs to 13 residues. V was pared by 4 bases and J by 6 bases, with 12 bases between. The CDR3 region is CSVAVPNPGELFF. CDR3 nucleotides: TGCAGCGTTGCAGTCCCAAACCCCGGGGAGCTGTTTTTT.